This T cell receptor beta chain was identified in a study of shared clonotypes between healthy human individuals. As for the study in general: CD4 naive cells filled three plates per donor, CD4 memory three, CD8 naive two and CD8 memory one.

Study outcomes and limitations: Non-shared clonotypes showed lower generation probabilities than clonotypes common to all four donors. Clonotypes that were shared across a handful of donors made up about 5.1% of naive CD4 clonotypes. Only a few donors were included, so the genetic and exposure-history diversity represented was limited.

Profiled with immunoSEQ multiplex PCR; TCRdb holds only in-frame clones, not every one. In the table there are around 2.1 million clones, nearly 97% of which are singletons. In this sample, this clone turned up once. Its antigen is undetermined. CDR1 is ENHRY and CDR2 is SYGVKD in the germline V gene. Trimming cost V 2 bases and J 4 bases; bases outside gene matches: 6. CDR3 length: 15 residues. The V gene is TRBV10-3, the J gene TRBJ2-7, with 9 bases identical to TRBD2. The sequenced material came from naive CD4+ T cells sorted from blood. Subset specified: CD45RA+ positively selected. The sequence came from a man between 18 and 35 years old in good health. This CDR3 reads CAISEGGLAGYEQYF. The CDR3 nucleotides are TGTGCCATCAGTGAGGGCGGGCTAGCGGGATACGAGCAGTACTTC.